One and the same sample provided the 18 T cell receptor beta chains below, sequenced in a study of cytomegalovirus exposure and HLA in healthy donors. Use of 60 Vbeta and 13 Jbeta primers characterized the PCR. The data were produced by immunoSEQ multiplex PCR, yet TCRdb's version contains in-frame clones alone and is incomplete. There are about 120,000 clones in the sample; about 75% occur only once, and roughly an eighth lies in the top ten. Specimen: PBMCs. Every receptor here comes from a woman aged 40 to 50 in good health and CMV-seropositive.

This clone was detected only once. J is TRBJ2-7 and V is TRBV5-1; D perhaps matches TRBD1 (5 bases). Trimming removed 1 base at V and 2 bases at J, with 13 bases between. The germline V gene encodes CDR1 SGHRS and CDR2 YFSETQ. The CDR3 runs 15 residues. The CDR3 nucleotides read TGCGCCAGCAGCTTGACGATCACAGGACCCTACGAGCAGTACTTC. Translated, it gives CASSLTITGPYEQYF.

V is TRBV5-4 and J is TRBJ1-2; 8 bases agree with TRBD1. CDR1 is SGHNT and CDR2 is YYREEE in the germline V gene (reference sequence). The CDR3 extends over 14 amino acids. The V gene end was trimmed by 4 bases and the J gene end by 8 bases; junction bases not matched to a gene: 10. CDR3 coding DNA: TGTGCCAGCAGCGCCCGGCGGACAGGGAGAGGCTACACCTTC. Amino acids: CASSARRTGRGYTF.

CDR3 protein: CASTPRGGLYGYTF. Here the CDR3 DNA reads TGTGCCAGCACGCCAAGGGGTGGTCTATATGGCTACACCTTC. This sequence joins TRBV27 and TRBJ1-2, with D possibly being TRBD1 (5 bases). The length of the CDR3 is 14 residues. V shed 7 bases and J shed 5 bases, with 17 bases lying between them. CDR1 is MNHEY, CDR2 SMNVEV, per germline (reference sequence).

The genes are TRBV6-5 and TRBJ2-7; TRBD1 agrees at 7 bases. The CDR3 totals 15 residues. V shed 4 bases, J shed 6 bases, and the junction held 12 bases outside the gene matches. Germline assignment: CDR1 MNHEY and CDR2 SVGAGI. CDR3 in DNA: TGTGCCAGCAGTTCGGGGACAGTCGGTTTCGTCGAGCAGTACTTC. Residues: CASSSGTVGFVEQYF.

The gene calls are TRBV2 and TRBJ1-4; 7 nucleotides match TRBD1. Per the germline V gene, CDR1 is SNHLY and CDR2 is FYNNEI. The CDR3 consists of 17 residues. The V gene end was trimmed by 6 bases and the J gene end by 1 base; junction bases not matched to a gene: 11. The CDR3 DNA reads as TGTGCCAGCAGAAGGGACAGCCAGGGGGTAACTAATGAAAAACTGTTTTTT. Translating it yields CASRRDSQGVTNEKLFF.

This clone was recorded once. J is TRBJ1-1 and V is TRBV6-6, with D maybe TRBD1 (5 bases). The V end lost 6 bases, the J end lost 0 bases, and 11 bases lay between the germline ends. The CDR3 covers 14 residues. Germline V lookup: CDR1 MNHNY, CDR2 SVGAGI (reference sequence). CDR3 nucleotide sequence: TGTGCCAGCAGGACGACAGCGATGAACACTGAAGCTTTCTTT. This translates into CASRTTAMNTEAFF.

For the CDR3, the DNA is TGTGCCAGCAGCTCACAGGGAGAGACCCAGTACTTC. Protein sequence: CASSSQGETQYF. The rearrangement links TRBV7-9 to TRBJ2-5, with TRBD1 as a possible D gene (6 bases). This CDR3 comprises 12 residues. The germline V gene has CDR1 SEHNR and CDR2 FQNEAQ (reference sequence). V dropped 4 bases and J dropped 4 bases, with 7 bases sitting between them.

This chain connects TRBV19 to TRBJ1-4; D uncertain. The CDR3 runs 15 residues. The germline gives CDR1 LNHDA, CDR2 SQIVND (reference sequence). Between the trimmed V and J ends, which lost 3 bases and 5 bases, there was a span of 13 bases. The CDR3 DNA reads TGTGCCAGTAGTATTTTAAGTGTCGGGAATGAAAAACTGTTTTTT. Encoded protein: CASSILSVGNEKLFF.

The genes are TRBV6-1 and TRBJ1-2; D might be TRBD1 (5 bases). Germline V gene data show CDR1 as MNHNS and CDR2 as SASEGT. The V and J ends lost 5 bases and 2 bases respectively, with 9 bases between them. The CDR3 consists of 13 residues. The CDR3 is CASSPGHNYGYTF. CDR3 DNA sequence: TGTGCCAGCAGTCCTGGACACAACTATGGCTACACCTTC.

The rearrangement uses TRBV6-5 and TRBJ1-4; tentative D call: TRBD1 (6 bases). V dropped 6 bases and J dropped 5 bases, with 13 bases sitting between them. Germline V gene data show CDR1 as MNHEY and CDR2 as SVGAGI. The CDR3 runs 14 residues. This CDR3 is CASSNRVGNEKLFF. For the CDR3, the DNA is TGTGCCAGCAGCAACAGGGTGGGAAATGAAAAACTGTTTTTT.

V usage is TRBV19 and J usage is TRBJ1-2; D unclear. Trimming took 5 bases from V and 5 from J, leaving 15 bases between them. The germline gives CDR1 LNHDA, CDR2 SQIVND (reference sequence). This CDR3 has 14 amino acids. The CDR3 loop is CASSVGSEGYGYTF. In nucleotides, the CDR3 is TGTGCCAGTAGTGTCGGATCCGAGGGTTATGGCTACACCTTC.

This chain links TRBV9 with TRBJ1-3, with TRBD1 matching over 7 bases. Germline V gene data show CDR1 as SGDLS and CDR2 as YYNGEE. J gave up 2 bases and V 0 bases, and 8 bases lay outside the gene matches. This CDR3 is built from 17 residues. The CDR3 DNA sequence: TGTGCCAGCAGCGTAGTTGCTACAGGGGCCACTGGAAACACCATATATTTT. Protein: CASSVVATGATGNTIYF. Looking up the rest from reference TRBV9 and TRBJ1-3 gives the full variable domain: DSGVTQTPKHLITATGQRVTLRCSPRSGDLSVYWYQQSLDQGLQFLIQYYNGEERAKGNILERFSAQQFPDLHSELNLSSLELGDSALYFCASSVVATGATGNTIYFGEGSWLTVV.

The chain is built from TRBV2 and TRBJ2-7; perhaps TRBD1 as D (6 bases). The CDR3 consists of 14 residues. The germline CDR1 and CDR2 sequences are SNHLY and FYNNEI. V was cut by 1 base and J by 7 bases, with 14 bases left in between. The CDR3 DNA reads TGTGCCAGCAGTGAAGTTGGGGGCCTGGAAGAGCAGTACTTC. Encoded protein: CASSEVGGLEEQYF.

The chain combines TRBV5-1 with TRBJ1-2; D ambiguous. The V end lost 0 bases, the J end lost 4 bases, and 10 bases lay between the germline ends. Per germline, CDR1 SGHRS and CDR2 YFSETQ. This CDR3 is 14 amino acids long. CDR3 region: CASSLEGAPYGYTF. The CDR3 region has the DNA TGCGCCAGCAGCTTGGAGGGAGCACCCTATGGCTACACCTTC.

The chain links TRBV18 to TRBJ2-2, with 9 bases that match TRBD1. There are 15 residues in the CDR3. CDR1 and CDR2 from the germline V gene are KGHSH and LQKENI. J lost 4 bases, V lost 3 bases, and 3 bases had no gene match. The CDR3 loop reads CASSPTGGFTGELFF. Here the CDR3 DNA reads TGTGCCAGCTCACCGACAGGGGGGTTCACCGGGGAGCTGTTTTTT.

This chain joins TRBV5-1 and TRBJ1-1; D perhaps matches TRBD1 (6 bases). Germline V gene lookup returns CDR1 SGHRS and CDR2 YFSETQ. The CDR3 has 17 amino acids. Trimming cost V 0 bases and J 0 bases, with 15 bases left between them. For the CDR3, the DNA is TGCGCCAGCAGCTTGGAGACAGGAGTCAGCATGAACACTGAAGCTTTCTTT. Protein: CASSLETGVSMNTEAFF.

The chain has TRBV10-2 and TRBJ1-3; TRBD1 is a possible D gene (5 bases). In germline, CDR1 is WSHSY, CDR2 SAAADI. V gave up 7 bases and J gave up 0 bases, with 19 bases separating them. The CDR3 consists of 17 residues. As DNA, the CDR3 is TGCGCCAGCAACCCCTCCGGGTGGGGCCACTCTGGAAACACCATATATTTT. This translates into CASNPSGWGHSGNTIYF.

CDR3 sequence (DNA): TGTGCCAGCAGCCGAGGACAAGGGACAGGGAGTACAGATACGCAGTATTTT. This encodes CASSRGQGTGSTDTQYF. The chain uses TRBV14 and TRBJ2-3; TRBD1 matches 9 bases. The length of the CDR3 is 17 residues. Germline assignment: CDR1 SGHDN and CDR2 FVKESK. Trimming at V came to 4 bases and at J to 3 bases, leaving 11 bases not matched to a gene.